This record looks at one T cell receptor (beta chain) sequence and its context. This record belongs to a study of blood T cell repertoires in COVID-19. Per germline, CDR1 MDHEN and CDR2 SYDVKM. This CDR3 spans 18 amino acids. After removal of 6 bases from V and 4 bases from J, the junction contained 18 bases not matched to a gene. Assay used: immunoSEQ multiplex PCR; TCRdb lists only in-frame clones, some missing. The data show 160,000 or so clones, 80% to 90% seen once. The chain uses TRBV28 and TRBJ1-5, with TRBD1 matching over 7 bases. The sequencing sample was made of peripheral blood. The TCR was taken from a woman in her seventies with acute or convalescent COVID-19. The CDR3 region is CASSPVYRGPGWNQPQHF. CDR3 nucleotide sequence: TGTGCCAGCAGCCCCGTTTATAGGGGGCCGGGGTGGAATCAGCCCCAGCATTTT.